This T cell receptor (beta chain) was captured in a study of chemoradiotherapy in HPV16-positive cancers. Over chemoradiotherapy, repertoires were sampled more than once. Study-wide points: For HPV16-positive patients, expanding HPV-responsive T cells associated with longer recurrence-free survival. Candidate HPV-specific clones and E7-related TCR motifs grew in tumor during treatment. Only a couple of HPV16-positive patients supplied the functional HPV-specificity definition.

The assay was immunoSEQ multiplex PCR, and TCRdb's table has in-frame clones only and misses some. Of around 17,000 clones listed, 65% to 80% are singletons. From germline, CDR1 is MRHNA and CDR2 SNTAGT. The CDR3 has 16 amino acids. With 8 bases clipped from V and 2 bases from J, the junction kept 13 bases outside the gene matches. Points on this clone: What it binds is not known.

The V gene is TRBV6-4, the J gene TRBJ2-3, with TRBD2 identical over 7 bases. Material: tumor tissue, obtained from a patient who underwent chemoradiotherapy. This TCR was sampled from a human donor with HPV-associated anogenital cancer. CDR3 coding DNA: TGTGCCAGCCACAGTCTGGGGCGGGGGATCACAGATACGCAGTATTTT. It is translated as CASHSLGRGITDTQYF.